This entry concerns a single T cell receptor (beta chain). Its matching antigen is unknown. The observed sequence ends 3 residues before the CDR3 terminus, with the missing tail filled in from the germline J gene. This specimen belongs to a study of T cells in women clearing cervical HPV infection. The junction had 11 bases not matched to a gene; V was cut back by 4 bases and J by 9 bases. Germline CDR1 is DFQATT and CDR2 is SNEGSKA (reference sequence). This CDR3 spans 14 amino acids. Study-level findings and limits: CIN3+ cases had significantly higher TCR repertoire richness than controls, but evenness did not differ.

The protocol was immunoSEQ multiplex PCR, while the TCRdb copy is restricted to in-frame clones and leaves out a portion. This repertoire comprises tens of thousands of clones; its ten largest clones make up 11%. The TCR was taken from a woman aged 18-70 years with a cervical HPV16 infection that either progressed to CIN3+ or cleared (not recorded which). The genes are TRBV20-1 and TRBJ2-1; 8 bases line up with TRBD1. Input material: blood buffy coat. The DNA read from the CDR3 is TGCAGTGCTACTATGACAGGGGTAAGGGGTGAG. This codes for CSATMTGVRGE. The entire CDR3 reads CSATMTGVRGEQFF.